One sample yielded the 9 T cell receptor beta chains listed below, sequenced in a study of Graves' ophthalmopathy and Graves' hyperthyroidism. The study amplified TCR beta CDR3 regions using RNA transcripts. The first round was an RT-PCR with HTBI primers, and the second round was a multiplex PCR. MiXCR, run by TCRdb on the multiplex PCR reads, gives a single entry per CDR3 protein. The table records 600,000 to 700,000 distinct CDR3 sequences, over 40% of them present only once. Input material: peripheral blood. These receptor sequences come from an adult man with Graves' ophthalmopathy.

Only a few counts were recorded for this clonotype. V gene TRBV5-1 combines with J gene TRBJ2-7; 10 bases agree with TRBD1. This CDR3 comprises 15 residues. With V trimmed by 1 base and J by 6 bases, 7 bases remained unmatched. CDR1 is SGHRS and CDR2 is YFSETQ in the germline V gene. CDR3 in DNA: TGCGCCAGCAGCTTGTCCAGACAGGGGGCGGGCGAGCAGTACTTC. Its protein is CASSLSRQGAGEQYF. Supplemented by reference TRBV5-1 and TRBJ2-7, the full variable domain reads KAGVTQTPRYLIKTRGQQVTLSCSPISGHRSVSWYQQTPGQGLQFLFEYFSETQRNKGNFPGRFSGRQFSNSRSEMNVSTLELGDSALYLCASSLSRQGAGEQYFGPGTRLTVT.

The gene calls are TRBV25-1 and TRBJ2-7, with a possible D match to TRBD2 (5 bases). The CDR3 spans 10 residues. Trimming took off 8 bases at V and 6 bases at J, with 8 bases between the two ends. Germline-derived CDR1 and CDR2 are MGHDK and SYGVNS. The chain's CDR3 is CASAGGEQYF. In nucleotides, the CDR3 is TGTGCCAGCGCCGGAGGCGAGCAGTACTTC.

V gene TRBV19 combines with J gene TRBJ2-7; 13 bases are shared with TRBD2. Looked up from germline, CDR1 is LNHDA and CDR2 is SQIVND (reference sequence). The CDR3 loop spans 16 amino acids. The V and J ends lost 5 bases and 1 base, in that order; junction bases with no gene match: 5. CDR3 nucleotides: TGTGCCAGTAGTCTCCGGACTAGCGGGAGATCCTACGAGCAGTACTTC. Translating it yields CASSLRTSGRSYEQYF.

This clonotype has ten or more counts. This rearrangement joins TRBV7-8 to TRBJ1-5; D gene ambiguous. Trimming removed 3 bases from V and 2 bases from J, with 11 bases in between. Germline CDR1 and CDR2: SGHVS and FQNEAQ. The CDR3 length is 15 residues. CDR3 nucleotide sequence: TGTGCCAGCAGCTTTGGACCCGCCGGCAATCAGCCCCAGCATTTT. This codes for CASSFGPAGNQPQHF.

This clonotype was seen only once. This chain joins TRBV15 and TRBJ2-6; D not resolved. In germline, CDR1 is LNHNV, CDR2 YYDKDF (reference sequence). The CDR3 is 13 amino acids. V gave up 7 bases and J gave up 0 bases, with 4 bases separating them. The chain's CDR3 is CATIGSGANVLTF. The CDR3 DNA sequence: TGTGCCACCATCGGCTCTGGGGCCAACGTCCTGACTTTC.

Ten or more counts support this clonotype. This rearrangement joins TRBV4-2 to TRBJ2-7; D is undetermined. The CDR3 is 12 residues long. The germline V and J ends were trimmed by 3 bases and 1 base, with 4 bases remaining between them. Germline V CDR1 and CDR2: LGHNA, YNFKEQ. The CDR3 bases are TGTGCCAGCAGCCATTTATCCTACGAGCAGTACTTC. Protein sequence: CASSHLSYEQYF.

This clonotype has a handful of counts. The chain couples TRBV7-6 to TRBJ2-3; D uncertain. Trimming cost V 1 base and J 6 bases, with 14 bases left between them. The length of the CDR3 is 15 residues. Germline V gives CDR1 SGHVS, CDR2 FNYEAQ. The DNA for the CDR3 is TGTGCCAGCAGCTTAGGTCCCCTGCTATTGGATACGCAGTATTTT. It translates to CASSLGPLLLDTQYF.

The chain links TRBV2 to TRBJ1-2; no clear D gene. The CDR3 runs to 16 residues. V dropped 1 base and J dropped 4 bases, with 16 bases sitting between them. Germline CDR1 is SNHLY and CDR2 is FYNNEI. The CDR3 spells CASSEVSPSHVYGYTF. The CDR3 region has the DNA TGTGCCAGCAGTGAAGTGTCCCCGAGTCACGTCTATGGCTACACCTTC.

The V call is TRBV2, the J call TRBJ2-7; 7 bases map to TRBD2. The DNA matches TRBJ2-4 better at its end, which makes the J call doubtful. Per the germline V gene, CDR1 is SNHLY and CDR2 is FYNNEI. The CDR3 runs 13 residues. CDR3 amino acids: CASSGQGRGIQYF. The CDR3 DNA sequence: TGTGCCAGCAGTGGCCAAGGGAGGGGCATTCAGTACTTC.